Below, 26 T cell receptor beta chains from the same sample are listed, as sequenced in a study of cytomegalovirus exposure and HLA in healthy donors. Primers included in the PCR were 60 Vbeta and 13 Jbeta primers. The table came from immunoSEQ multiplex PCR; TCRdb's copy has only in-frame clones and leaves some out. The sample carries 80,000 to 100,000 clones, roughly 76% recorded once. The material sequenced was PBMCs. These receptors were obtained from a man aged 50-60 years in good health and CMV-seronegative.

This rearrangement joins TRBV5-4 to TRBJ1-6, with TRBD1 matching 9 bases. Trimming removed 4 bases from V and 8 bases from J; junction bases left unmatched: 13. The length of the CDR3 is 17 residues. CDR1 and CDR2 (germline): SGHNT, YYREEE (reference sequence). CDR3 loop: CASSKPEWGQGDSPLHF. The CDR3 nucleotides read TGTGCCAGCAGCAAACCTGAGTGGGGACAGGGTGATTCACCCCTCCACTTT. The full variable domain, with the rest looked up from reference TRBV5-4 and TRBJ1-6, is ETGVTQSPTHLIKTRGQQVTLRCSSQSGHNTVSWYQQALGQGPQFIFQYYREEENGRGNFPPRFSGLQFPNYSSELNVNALELDDSALYLCASSKPEWGQGDSPLHFGNGTRLTVT.

The rearrangement links TRBV19 to TRBJ2-7; D possibly corresponds to TRBD1 (5 bases). The CDR3 is 16 amino acids. CDR1 is LNHDA, CDR2 SQIVND, per germline (reference sequence). The V end lost 3 bases, the J end lost 1 base, and 16 bases lay between the germline ends. CDR3 nucleotides: TGTGCCAGTAGTATCGGCGCCACAGGCCCTTCCTACGAGCAGTACTTC. This encodes CASSIGATGPSYEQYF.

The chain carries TRBV30 and TRBJ2-1; D is perhaps TRBD2 (7 bases). This CDR3 is built from 16 residues. The germline V gene has CDR1 GTSNPN and CDR2 SVGIG (reference sequence). V lost 2 bases and J lost 4, with 18 bases in between. The CDR3 sequence is CAWSWVRRGGYNEQFF. CDR3 in DNA: TGTGCCTGGAGTTGGGTTAGGAGGGGGGGGTACAATGAGCAGTTCTTC.

V is TRBV2 and J is TRBJ2-5; D possibly corresponds to TRBD2 (5 bases). The CDR3 length is 11 residues. Trimming cost V 4 bases and J 5 bases, with 5 bases left between them. Germline V gene lookup returns CDR1 SNHLY and CDR2 FYNNEI. The CDR3 nucleotides read TGTGCCAGCAGTGGGGAGGAGACCCAGTACTTC. Protein: CASSGEETQYF. The whole variable domain, remainder taken from reference TRBV2 and TRBJ2-5, is EPEVTQTPSHQVTQMGQEVILRCVPISNHLYFYWYRQILGQKVEFLVSFYNNEISEKSEIFDDQFSVERPDGSNFTLKIRSTKLEDSAMYFCASSGEETQYFGPGTRLLVL.

This chain uses TRBV6-5 with TRBJ1-2; the D gene is possibly TRBD1 (6 bases). Trimming took 6 bases from V and 5 from J, leaving 16 bases between them. Germline CDR1 and CDR2: MNHEY and SVGAGI. The CDR3 has 14 amino acids. DNA for the CDR3: TGTGCCAGCAGCTACCGGGACACTTTATATGGCTACACCTTC. Translation gives CASSYRDTLYGYTF.

The genes are TRBV28 and TRBJ2-6; no definite D call. Trimming left V 5 bases short and J 1 base short, with 12 bases between. Germline values: CDR1 MDHEN, CDR2 SYDVKM. The CDR3 runs to 16 residues. The CDR3 sequence is CASSRGGWSGANVLTF. The CDR3 nucleotides are TGTGCCAGCAGTCGAGGCGGTTGGTCTGGGGCCAACGTCCTGACTTTC.

Only one count was recorded for this clone. This chain connects TRBV18 to TRBJ2-1; 9 bases are a match to TRBD1. With V trimmed by 1 base and J by 7 bases, 5 bases remained unmatched. CDR1 is KGHSH and CDR2 is LQKENI in the germline V gene. The CDR3 is 15 amino acids. The CDR3 DNA is TGTGCCAGCTCACCACAAGGACAGGGGACAAATGAGCAGTTCTTC. It codes for CASSPQGQGTNEQFF.

The chain has TRBV10-3 and TRBJ1-6; 7 bases match TRBD1. Germline CDR1 and CDR2: ENHRY and SYGVKD. The CDR3 spans 16 residues. The V gene end was trimmed by 2 bases and the J gene end by 2 bases; junction bases not matched to a gene: 3. The CDR3 sequence is CAISEGQGAYNSPLHF. The CDR3 region has the DNA TGTGCCATCAGTGAGGGGCAGGGGGCCTATAATTCACCCCTCCACTTT.

The genes are TRBV19 and TRBJ1-1; D may be TRBD1 (6 bases). The CDR3 has 16 residues. Deletions cut 9 bases from V and 4 bases from J, with 24 bases between. The germline V gene has CDR1 LNHDA and CDR2 SQIVND (reference sequence). CDR3 DNA sequence: TGTGCCAGCCCCCCCCTGGGGGCCAAGGGGAGCACTGAAGCTTTCTTT. It yields the protein CASPPLGAKGSTEAFF.

The V and J genes are TRBV29-1 and TRBJ1-1; unclear D gene. The CDR3 is 15 amino acids. Germline values: CDR1 SQVTM, CDR2 ANQGSEA. V was shortened by 3 bases and J by 5 bases, with 19 bases between the two germline ends. Here the CDR3 DNA reads TGCAGCGTTGAGGGGTTAAAGGCCCGGGAGACTGAAGCTTTCTTT. Translation gives CSVEGLKARETEAFF. Based on the CDR3 plus reference TRBV29-1 and TRBJ1-1, the full variable domain is SAVISQKPSRDICQRGTSLTIQCQVDSQVTMMFWYRQQPGQSLTLIATANQGSEATYESGFVIDKFPISRPNLTFSTLTVSNMSPEDSSIYLCSVEGLKARETEAFFGQGTRLTVV.

The sample holds a few counts of this clone. V gene TRBV15 combines with J gene TRBJ1-6; 9 nucleotides match TRBD1. Germline V gene sequence: CDR1 LNHNV, CDR2 YYDKDF (reference sequence). J gave up 6 bases and V 5 bases, and 5 bases lay outside the gene matches. CDR3 length equals 15 residues. The CDR3: CATSGGQGSNSPLHF. The DNA of the CDR3 is TGTGCCACCAGCGGAGGACAGGGGAGTAATTCACCCCTCCACTTT.

J is TRBJ1-1 and V is TRBV9; 7 nucleotides line up with TRBD1. The ends lost 4 bases at V and 6 bases at J; junction bases unmatched: 3. The CDR3 is 12 residues long. Germline values: CDR1 SGDLS, CDR2 YYNGEE. This chain's CDR3 is CASSPGGAEAFF. The CDR3 region has the DNA TGTGCCAGCAGCCCAGGGGGTGCTGAAGCTTTCTTT. Full variable domain (remainder filled in from reference TRBV9 and TRBJ1-1): DSGVTQTPKHLITATGQRVTLRCSPRSGDLSVYWYQQSLDQGLQFLIQYYNGEERAKGNILERFSAQQFPDLHSELNLSSLELGDSALYFCASSPGGAEAFFGQGTRLTVV.

The gene calls are TRBV7-9 and TRBJ2-5, with 10 bases matching TRBD2. CDR1 SEHNR and CDR2 FQNEAQ come from the germline V gene (reference sequence). The CDR3 spans 18 residues. V lost 4 bases and J lost 0; bases outside the gene matches: 11. CDR3 sequence (DNA): TGTGCCAGCAGCTACCGGACTAGCGGCCGCACCTACCAAGAGACCCAGTACTTC. It yields the protein CASSYRTSGRTYQETQYF.

The chain employs TRBV7-9 and TRBJ2-1, with 11 nucleotides matching TRBD2. V shed 3 bases, J shed 11 bases, and the junction held 12 bases outside the gene matches. Germline assignment: CDR1 SEHNR and CDR2 FQNEAQ (reference sequence). The CDR3 has 16 amino acids. The CDR3 protein is CASSLGGTSGPSQQFF. The CDR3 bases are TGTGCCAGCAGCTTGGGAGGGACTAGCGGTCCGTCCCAGCAGTTCTTC.

The chain uses TRBV5-1 and TRBJ2-5, with 9 nucleotides matching TRBD1. The J call may be faulty, since TRBJ2-7 better matches the DNA end. The CDR3 runs to 14 residues. CDR1 is SGHRS and CDR2 is YFSETQ in the germline V gene. CDR3 sequence (DNA): TGCGCCAGCAGCTCCTCGGGACAGGGATCCGAGCAGTACTTC. It yields the protein CASSSSGQGSEQYF.

The chain combines TRBV6-1 with TRBJ1-6, with a weak D call TRBD1 (6 bases). Trimming took 8 bases from V and 18 from J, leaving 26 bases between them. CDR1 MNHNS and CDR2 SASEGT come from the germline V gene. This CDR3 region has 14 residues. The chain's CDR3 is CASSFWRQDSQTHF. The CDR3 nucleotides are TGTGCCAGCTCTTTCTGGCGTCAGGACAGCCAAACCCACTTT.

The V gene is TRBV28, the J gene TRBJ1-1; possible D gene TRBD1, 5 bases. Germline V gives CDR1 MDHEN, CDR2 SYDVKM. Trimming removed 11 bases at V and 1 base at J, with 14 bases between. The CDR3 loop spans 13 amino acids. The DNA for the CDR3 is TGTGCCGTCGTTGGGGCCCCGAACACTGAAGCTTTCTTT. Its translation: CAVVGAPNTEAFF.

This chain uses TRBV28 with TRBJ2-1, with D possibly being TRBD2 (5 bases). Germline CDR1 and CDR2: MDHEN and SYDVKM. Trimming stripped 5 bases from V and 8 bases from J, with 16 bases between. The CDR3 covers 14 residues. CDR3 coding DNA: TGTGCCAGCAGTAGGACTTACGGGTCCGATGAGCAGTTCTTC. Its protein product is CASSRTYGSDEQFF.

The chain uses TRBV18 and TRBJ1-1; 10 bases map to TRBD1. The V and J ends lost 4 bases and 4 bases, in that order; junction bases with no gene match: 3. CDR1 KGHSH and CDR2 LQKENI come from the germline V gene. The length of the CDR3 is 14 residues. CDR3 region: CASSHGQGGTEAFF. In nucleotides, the CDR3 is TGTGCCAGCTCACACGGACAGGGGGGCACTGAAGCTTTCTTT.

There are a few counts of this clone. The chain joins TRBV7-9 to TRBJ1-1, with D uncertain. Germline V CDR1 and CDR2: SEHNR, FQNEAQ (reference sequence). The V and J ends lost 3 bases and 1 base respectively, with 9 bases between them. This CDR3 spans 14 amino acids. As DNA, the CDR3 is TGTGCCAGCAGCTTGCCGAGGGAGAACACTGAAGCTTTCTTT. Its protein is CASSLPRENTEAFF. Combining the CDR3 with reference TRBV7-9 and TRBJ1-1 gives the whole variable domain DTGVSQNPRHKITKRGQNVTFRCDPISEHNRLYWYRQTLGQGPEFLTYFQNEAQLEKSRLLSDRFSAERPKGSFSTLEIQRTEQGDSAMYLCASSLPRENTEAFFGQGTRLTVV.

This chain uses TRBV6-6 with TRBJ1-2, with 12 bases aligning to TRBD1. The CDR3 is made up of 13 amino acids. Losses at the gene ends were 6 bases for V and 7 bases for J; bases not matched to a gene: 3. CDR1 is MNHNY, CDR2 SVGAGI, per germline (reference sequence). CDR3: CASSKGQGAGYTF. The CDR3 DNA follows: TGTGCCAGCAGCAAGGGACAGGGGGCTGGCTACACCTTC.

The gene calls are TRBV9 and TRBJ1-1; no reliable D call. The CDR3 has 15 amino acids. V dropped 0 bases and J dropped 5 bases, with 14 bases sitting between them. The germline CDR1 and CDR2 sequences are SGDLS and YYNGEE. The CDR3 sequence is CASSVEAGRGTEAFF. The DNA of the CDR3 is TGTGCCAGCAGCGTAGAAGCAGGCCGAGGGACTGAAGCTTTCTTT. Supplemented by reference TRBV9 and TRBJ1-1, the full variable domain reads DSGVTQTPKHLITATGQRVTLRCSPRSGDLSVYWYQQSLDQGLQFLIQYYNGEERAKGNILERFSAQQFPDLHSELNLSSLELGDSALYFCASSVEAGRGTEAFFGQGTRLTVV.

This clone was recorded a few times. V is TRBV11-1 and J is TRBJ2-2, with 10 bases identical to TRBD2. J was trimmed by 1 base and V by 5 bases; bases with no gene match: 4. In germline, CDR1 is SGHAT, CDR2 FQDESV (reference sequence). The CDR3 is made up of 16 amino acids. The CDR3 is CASSLLAGENTGELFF. The DNA of the CDR3 is TGTGCCAGCAGCCTCCTAGCGGGGGAGAACACCGGGGAGCTGTTTTTT.

CDR3 DNA sequence: TGTGCCAGCTCACGCGAGGGATCCCCCTACGAGCAGTACTTC. Amino acids: CASSREGSPYEQYF. The chain uses TRBV18 and TRBJ2-7; the D gene is possibly TRBD2 (5 bases). Germline loops: CDR1 KGHSH, CDR2 LQKENI. The length of the CDR3 is 14 residues. The V end lost 4 bases, the J end lost 2 bases, and 12 bases lay between the germline ends.

The chain carries TRBV6-5 and TRBJ2-4; 8 bases are a match to TRBD1. From germline, CDR1 is MNHEY and CDR2 SVGAGI. V dropped 8 bases and J dropped 7; count of bases not matched to a gene: 10. This CDR3 spans 14 amino acids. The CDR3 loop is CASGDRGEGNIQYF. The CDR3 coding sequence is TGTGCCAGCGGCGACAGGGGCGAAGGGAACATTCAGTACTTC.

This clone showed up just a few times. CDR3 nucleotides: TGTGCCAGCAGTTACGATTACGCGGGGGTGGTCGAGACCCAGTACTTC. Protein sequence: CASSYDYAGVVETQYF. The V gene is TRBV6-5, the J gene TRBJ2-5, with 7 bases fitting TRBD2. The CDR3 runs 16 residues. From germline, CDR1 is MNHEY and CDR2 SVGAGI. With V trimmed by 2 bases and J by 5 bases, 11 bases remained unmatched.